This TCR beta chain appears in the sequencing data of a study of identical twins. The CDR3 is 14 residues long. Germline CDR1 reads SNHLY; CDR2 reads FYNNEI. V lost 3 bases and J lost 2, with 11 bases in between. MiXCR, run by TCRdb on the 5' RACE reads, gives a single entry per CDR3 protein. This table holds roughly 630,000 distinct CDR3 sequences, 7.1% found once. This clonotype was detected a few times. This same sample was also taken into another study, of yellow fever vaccine responses in identical twins.

This rearrangement joins TRBV2 to TRBJ2-7; TRBD1 is a possible D gene (5 bases). Sequenced sample: PBMCs. This TCR was recovered from a woman aged 18-29 years in good health. This CDR3 reads CASSEQGWAYEQYF. CDR3 bases: TGTGCCAGCAGTGAGCAGGGTTGGGCCTACGAGCAGTACTTC.